This T cell receptor beta chain emerged from a study of T cells in Graves' hyperthyroidism and ophthalmopathy. Points from the study as a whole: Among clonotypes expanded in thyroid above 0.001, most were also found in blood.

About this clonotype: Antigen: not known.

The trim removed 9 bases at V and 8 bases at J, leaving 15 bases unmatched. This CDR3 comprises 15 residues. Germline assignment: CDR1 MNHNS and CDR2 SASEGT. TCR beta CDR3 regions were amplified from RNA transcripts. A set of HTBI primers served as the primers for a first-round RT-PCR of the TCR CDR3. TCRdb independently ran MiXCR on the multiplex PCR reads; one entry per CDR3 protein. This sample carries approximately 600,000 distinct CDR3 sequences, less than 25% of them seen once, and the ten largest clones take roughly a third. This clonotype was sampled from a man in his thirties or forties with Graves' ophthalmopathy. Sample: blood. This rearrangement joins TRBV6-1 to TRBJ2-1; 8 bases are a match to TRBD1. The CDR3 protein is CARTALDRVGDEQFF. CDR3 DNA sequence: TGTGCCAGGACGGCGCTGGACAGGGTAGGGGATGAGCAGTTCTTC.